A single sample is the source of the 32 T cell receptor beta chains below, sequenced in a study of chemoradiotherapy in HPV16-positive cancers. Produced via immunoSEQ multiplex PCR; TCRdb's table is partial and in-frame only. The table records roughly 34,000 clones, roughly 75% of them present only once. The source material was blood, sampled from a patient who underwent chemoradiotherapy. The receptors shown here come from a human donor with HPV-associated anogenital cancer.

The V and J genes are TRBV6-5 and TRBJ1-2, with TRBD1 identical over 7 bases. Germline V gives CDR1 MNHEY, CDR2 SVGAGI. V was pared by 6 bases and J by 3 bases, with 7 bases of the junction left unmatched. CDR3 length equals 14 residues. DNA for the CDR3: TGTGCCAGCAGCACAGGGGTCCTACACTATGGCTACACCTTC. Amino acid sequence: CASSTGVLHYGYTF.

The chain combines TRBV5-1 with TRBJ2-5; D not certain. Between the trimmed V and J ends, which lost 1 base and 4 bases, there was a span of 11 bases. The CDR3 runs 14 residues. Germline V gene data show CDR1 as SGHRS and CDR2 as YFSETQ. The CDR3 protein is CASSLRSVGETQYF. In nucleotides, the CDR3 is TGCGCCAGCAGCTTGAGGTCAGTAGGAGAGACCCAGTACTTC.

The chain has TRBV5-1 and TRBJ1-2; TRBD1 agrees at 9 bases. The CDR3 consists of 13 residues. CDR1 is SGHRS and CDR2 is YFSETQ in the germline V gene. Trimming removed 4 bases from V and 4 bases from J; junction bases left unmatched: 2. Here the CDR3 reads CASSPGQGYGYTF. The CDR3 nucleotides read TGCGCCAGCAGCCCGGGACAGGGCTATGGCTACACCTTC.

The CDR3 region is CASSLSIGSSSTDTQYF. CDR3 sequence (DNA): TGTGCCAGCAGCCTAAGTATCGGGTCCTCTAGCACAGATACGCAGTATTTT. The rearrangement uses TRBV13 and TRBJ2-3; D gene ambiguous. Germline CDR1 reads PRHDT; CDR2 reads FYEKMQ (reference sequence). Trimming left V 5 bases short and J 0 bases short, with 18 bases between. The CDR3 contains 17 residues.

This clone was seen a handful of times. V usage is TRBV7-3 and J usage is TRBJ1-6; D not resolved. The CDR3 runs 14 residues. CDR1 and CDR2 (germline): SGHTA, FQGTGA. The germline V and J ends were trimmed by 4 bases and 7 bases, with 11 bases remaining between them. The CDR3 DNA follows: TGTGCCAGCAGCTCTGGGATAGGGAATTCACCCCTCCACTTT. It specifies CASSSGIGNSPLHF.

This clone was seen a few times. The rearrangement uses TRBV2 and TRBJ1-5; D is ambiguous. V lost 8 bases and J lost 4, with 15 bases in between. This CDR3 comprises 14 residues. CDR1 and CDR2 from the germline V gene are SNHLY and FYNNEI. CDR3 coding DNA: TGTGCCAGCTCCTGGGTGCTGGAAAATCAGCCCCAGCATTTT. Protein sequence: CASSWVLENQPQHF.

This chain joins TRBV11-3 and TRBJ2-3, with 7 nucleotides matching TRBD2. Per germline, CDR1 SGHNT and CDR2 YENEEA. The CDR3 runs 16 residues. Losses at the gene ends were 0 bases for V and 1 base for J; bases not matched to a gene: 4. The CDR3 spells CASSLESGARTDTQYF. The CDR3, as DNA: TGTGCCAGCAGCTTAGAAAGCGGGGCCCGCACAGATACGCAGTATTTT.

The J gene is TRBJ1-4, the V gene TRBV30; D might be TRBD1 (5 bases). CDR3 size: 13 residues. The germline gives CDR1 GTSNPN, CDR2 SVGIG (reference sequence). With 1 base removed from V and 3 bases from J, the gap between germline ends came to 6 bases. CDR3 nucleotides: TGTGCCTGGAGTGCCAGGGCTAATGAAAAACTGTTTTTT. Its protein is CAWSARANEKLFF.

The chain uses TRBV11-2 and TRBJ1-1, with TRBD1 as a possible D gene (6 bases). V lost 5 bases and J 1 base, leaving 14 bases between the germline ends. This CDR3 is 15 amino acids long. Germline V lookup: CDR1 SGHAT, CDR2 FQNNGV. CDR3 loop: CASSPYSGANTEAFF. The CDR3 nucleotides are TGTGCCAGCAGCCCGTATTCGGGGGCGAACACTGAAGCTTTCTTT.

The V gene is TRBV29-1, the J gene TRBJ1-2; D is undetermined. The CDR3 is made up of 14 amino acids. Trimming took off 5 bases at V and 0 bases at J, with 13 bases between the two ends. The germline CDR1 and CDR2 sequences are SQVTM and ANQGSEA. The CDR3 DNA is TGCAGCGTTCCGTCGAAGGGAGCTAACTATGGCTACACCTTC. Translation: CSVPSKGANYGYTF.

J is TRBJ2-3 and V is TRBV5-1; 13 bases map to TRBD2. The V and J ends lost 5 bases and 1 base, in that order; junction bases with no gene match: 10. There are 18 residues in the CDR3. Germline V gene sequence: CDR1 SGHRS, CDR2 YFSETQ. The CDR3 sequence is CASRGGTSGGAGTDTQYF. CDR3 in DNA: TGCGCCAGCAGAGGCGGAACTAGCGGGGGGGCCGGCACAGATACGCAGTATTTT.

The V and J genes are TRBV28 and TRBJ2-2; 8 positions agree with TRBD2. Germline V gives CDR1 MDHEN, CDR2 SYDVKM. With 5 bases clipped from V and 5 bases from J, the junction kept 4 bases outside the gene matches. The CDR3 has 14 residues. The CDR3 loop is CASSVGLETGELFF. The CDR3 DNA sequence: TGTGCCAGCAGTGTGGGACTAGAGACCGGGGAGCTGTTTTTT.

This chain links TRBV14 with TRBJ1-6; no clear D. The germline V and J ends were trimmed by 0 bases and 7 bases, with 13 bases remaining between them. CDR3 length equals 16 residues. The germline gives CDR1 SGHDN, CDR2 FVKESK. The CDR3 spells CASSQEVLGRNSPLHF. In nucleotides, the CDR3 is TGTGCCAGCAGCCAAGAAGTTCTAGGGAGGAATTCACCCCTCCACTTT.

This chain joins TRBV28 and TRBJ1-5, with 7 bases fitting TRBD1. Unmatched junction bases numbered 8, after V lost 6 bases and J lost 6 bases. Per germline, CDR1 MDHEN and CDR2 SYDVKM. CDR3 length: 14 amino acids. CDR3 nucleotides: TGTGCCAGCAGGAGGACAGGTTCGGGTCAGCCCCAGCATTTT. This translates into CASRRTGSGQPQHF. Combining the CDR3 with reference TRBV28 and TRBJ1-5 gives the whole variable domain DVKVTQSSRYLVKRTGEKVFLECVQDMDHENMFWYRQDPGLGLRLIYFSYDVKMKEKGDIPEGYSVSREKKERFSLILESASTNQTSMYLCASRRTGSGQPQHFGDGTRLSIL.

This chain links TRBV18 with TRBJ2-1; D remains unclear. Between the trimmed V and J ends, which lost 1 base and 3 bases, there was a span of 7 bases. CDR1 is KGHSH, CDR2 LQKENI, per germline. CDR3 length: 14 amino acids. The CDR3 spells CASSPRASYNEQFF. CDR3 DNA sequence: TGTGCCAGCTCACCACGAGCCAGCTACAATGAGCAGTTCTTC.

CDR3 nucleotides: TGTGCCAGCAGGAACCGGGAGACCCAGTACTTC. Translating gives CASRNRETQYF. The rearrangement joins TRBV25-1 to TRBJ2-5; D uncertain. The CDR3 extends over 11 amino acids. Germline CDR1 MGHDK, CDR2 SYGVNS. V was cut by 6 bases and J by 5 bases, with 7 bases left in between.

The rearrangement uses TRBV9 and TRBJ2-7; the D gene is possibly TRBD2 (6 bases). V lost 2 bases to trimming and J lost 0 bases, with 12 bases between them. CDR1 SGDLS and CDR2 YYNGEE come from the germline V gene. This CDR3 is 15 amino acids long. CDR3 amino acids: CASSVSGGASYEQYF. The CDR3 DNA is TGTGCCAGCAGCGTTTCGGGCGGGGCCTCCTACGAGCAGTACTTC.

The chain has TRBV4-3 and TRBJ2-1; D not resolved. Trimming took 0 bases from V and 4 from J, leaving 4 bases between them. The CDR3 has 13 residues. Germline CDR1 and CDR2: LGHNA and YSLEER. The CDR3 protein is CASSQEQYNEQFF. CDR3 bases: TGCGCCAGCAGCCAAGAACAGTACAATGAGCAGTTCTTC.

DNA for the CDR3: TGTGCCAGCAGCTTGGATACTAGCGGGGGGTATTACAATGAGCAGTTCTTC. Translation gives CASSLDTSGGYYNEQFF. The chain joins TRBV5-6 to TRBJ2-1; TRBD2 aligns across 12 bases. Germline CDR1 and CDR2: SGHDT and YYEEEE. The J segment lost 4 bases and the V segment lost 0 bases, leaving 5 bases of the junction unmatched. The CDR3 length is 17 residues.

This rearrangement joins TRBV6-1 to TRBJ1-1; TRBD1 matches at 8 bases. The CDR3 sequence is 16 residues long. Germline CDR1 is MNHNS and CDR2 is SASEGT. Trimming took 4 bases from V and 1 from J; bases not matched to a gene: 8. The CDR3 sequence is CASSGYSGGGNTEAFF. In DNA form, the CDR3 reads TGTGCCAGCAGTGGATACTCAGGGGGCGGGAACACTGAAGCTTTCTTT.

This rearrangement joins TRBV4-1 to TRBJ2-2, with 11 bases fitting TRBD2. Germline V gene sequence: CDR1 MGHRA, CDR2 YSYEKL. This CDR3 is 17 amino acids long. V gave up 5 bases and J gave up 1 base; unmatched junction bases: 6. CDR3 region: CASSGLAGGRNTGELFF. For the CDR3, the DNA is TGCGCCAGCAGCGGCCTAGCGGGGGGACGGAACACCGGGGAGCTGTTTTTT.

CDR3 in DNA: TGCGCCAGCAGCCCGATGGAGGGGACAGGGGGGACTGAAGCTTTCTTT. It translates to CASSPMEGTGGTEAFF. The chain recombines TRBV5-1 with TRBJ1-1, with 11 bases that match TRBD1. The CDR3 is 16 amino acids. Germline V gene sequence: CDR1 SGHRS, CDR2 YFSETQ. The V gene end was trimmed by 4 bases and the J gene end by 5 bases; junction bases not matched to a gene: 10.

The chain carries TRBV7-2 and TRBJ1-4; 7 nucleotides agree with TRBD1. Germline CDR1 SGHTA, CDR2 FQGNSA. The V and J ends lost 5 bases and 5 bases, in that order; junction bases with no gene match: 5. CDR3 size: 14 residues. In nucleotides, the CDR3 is TGTGCCAGCAGCCCGGACAGGTTAAATGAAAAACTGTTTTTT. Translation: CASSPDRLNEKLFF.

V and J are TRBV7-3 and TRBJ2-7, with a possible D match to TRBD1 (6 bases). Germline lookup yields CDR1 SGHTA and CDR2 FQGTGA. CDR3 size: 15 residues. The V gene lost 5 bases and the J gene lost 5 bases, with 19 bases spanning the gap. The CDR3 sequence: CASSPGTILSNEQYF. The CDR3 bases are TGTGCCAGCAGCCCGGGGACAATACTGTCCAACGAGCAGTACTTC. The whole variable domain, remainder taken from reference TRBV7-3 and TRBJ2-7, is GAGVSQTPSNKVTEKGKYVELRCDPISGHTALYWYRQSLGQGPEFLIYFQGTGAADDSGLPNDRFFAVRPEGSVSTLKIQRTERGDSAVYLCASSPGTILSNEQYFGPGTRLTVT.

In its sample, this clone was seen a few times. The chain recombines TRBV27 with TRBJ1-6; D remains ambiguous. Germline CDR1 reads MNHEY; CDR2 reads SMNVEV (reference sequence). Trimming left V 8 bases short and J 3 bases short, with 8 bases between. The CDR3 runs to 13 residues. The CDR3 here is CASAASYNSPLHF. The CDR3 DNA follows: TGTGCCAGCGCTGCGAGCTATAATTCACCCCTCCACTTT.

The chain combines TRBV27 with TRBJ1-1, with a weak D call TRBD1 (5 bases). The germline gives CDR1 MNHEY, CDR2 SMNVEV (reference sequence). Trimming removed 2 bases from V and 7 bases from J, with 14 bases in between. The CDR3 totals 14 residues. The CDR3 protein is CASSLTQGAGEAFF. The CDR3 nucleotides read TGTGCCAGCAGTTTAACCCAGGGTGCGGGTGAAGCTTTCTTT.

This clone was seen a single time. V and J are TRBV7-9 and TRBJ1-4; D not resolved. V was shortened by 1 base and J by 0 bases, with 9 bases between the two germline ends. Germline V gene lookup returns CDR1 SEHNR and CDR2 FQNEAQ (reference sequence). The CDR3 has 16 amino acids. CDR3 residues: CASSLGTLSTNEKLFF. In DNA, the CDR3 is TGTGCCAGCAGCTTAGGGACTTTATCAACTAATGAAAAACTGTTTTTT.

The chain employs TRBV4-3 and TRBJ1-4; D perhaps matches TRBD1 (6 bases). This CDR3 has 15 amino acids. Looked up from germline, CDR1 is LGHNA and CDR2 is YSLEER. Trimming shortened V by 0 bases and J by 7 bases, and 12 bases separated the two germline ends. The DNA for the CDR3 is TGCGCCAGCAGCCAAGAGAGGGGGAGAGGTGAAAAACTGTTTTTT. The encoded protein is CASSQERGRGEKLFF.

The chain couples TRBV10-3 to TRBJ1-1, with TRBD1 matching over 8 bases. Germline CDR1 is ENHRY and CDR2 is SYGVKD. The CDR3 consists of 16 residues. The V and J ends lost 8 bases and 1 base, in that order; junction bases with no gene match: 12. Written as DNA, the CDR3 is TGTGCCATCGCCCCGGACAGGGCCGGCCCGAACACTGAAGCTTTCTTT. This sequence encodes CAIAPDRAGPNTEAFF.

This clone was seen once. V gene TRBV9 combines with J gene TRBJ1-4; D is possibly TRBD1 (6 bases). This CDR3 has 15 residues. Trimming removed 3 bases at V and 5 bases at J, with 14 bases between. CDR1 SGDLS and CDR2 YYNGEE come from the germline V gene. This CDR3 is CASSALQGGNEKLFF. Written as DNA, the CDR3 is TGTGCCAGCAGCGCGTTACAGGGTGGGAATGAAAAACTGTTTTTT.

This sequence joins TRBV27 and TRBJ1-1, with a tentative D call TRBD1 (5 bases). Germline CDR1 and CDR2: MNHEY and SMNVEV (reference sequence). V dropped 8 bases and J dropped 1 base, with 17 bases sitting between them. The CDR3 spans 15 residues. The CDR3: CASRGGGAPNTEAFF. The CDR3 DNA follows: TGTGCCAGCCGCGGGGGAGGGGCTCCGAACACTGAAGCTTTCTTT.

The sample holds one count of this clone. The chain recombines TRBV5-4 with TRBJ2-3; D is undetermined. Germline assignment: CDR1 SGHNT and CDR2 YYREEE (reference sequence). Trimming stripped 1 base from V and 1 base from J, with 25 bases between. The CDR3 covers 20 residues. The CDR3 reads CASSLLDARSLSGGTDTQYF. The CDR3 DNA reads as TGTGCCAGCAGCTTGTTGGACGCCAGGAGCCTCTCCGGAGGCACAGATACGCAGTATTTT.